This T cell receptor (beta chain) was sequenced in a study of T cell responses to AZD1222 COVID-19 vaccine. Study conclusions and caveats: Baseline seropositivity occurred in only 5 or 6 AZD1222 recipients.

Germline lookup yields CDR1 MNHNY and CDR2 SVGAGI (reference sequence). The CDR3 contains 15 residues. J was trimmed by 0 bases and V by 5 bases; bases with no gene match: 6. Concerning this clone: Its target is not known.

Profiling relied on immunoSEQ multiplex PCR, and the TCRdb table lists in-frame clones only, not all of them. The table shows about 270,000 clones, with roughly 93% occurring only once. The J gene is TRBJ2-7, the V gene TRBV6-6; TRBD1 aligns across 8 bases. Sequenced here: peripheral blood, sampled 28 days after the second AZD1222 dose. This sequence originates from an adult who received the AZD1222 COVID-19 vaccine. The CDR3 spells CASSRDRGFSYEQYF. The CDR3 DNA is TGTGCCAGCAGTCGCGACAGGGGTTTCTCCTACGAGCAGTACTTC.